This T cell receptor (beta chain) comes out of a study of CD8 T cells in Susac syndrome. Looking at the study overall: The Susac syndrome patients were therapy-naive, on corticosteroids, or on intravenous immunoglobulin alone at blood draw.

Random hexamers primed reverse transcription of about 0.45 to 1 ug RNA. Across 54 Vbeta and 13 Jbeta, immunoSEQ multiplex PCR amplified TCR beta CDR3. One entry per CDR3 protein, called by TCRdb with MiXCR from the immunoSEQ multiplex PCR reads. Of roughly 140,000 distinct CDR3 sequences listed, 85% to 95% were seen once; the top ten hold 0.15% to 0.2%. Negative isolation was used for CD8+ and CD4+ T cells and FACS enrichment for TEMRA cells. Overall study results and limits: The CD4+ T cell repertoires in Susac syndrome were not clonally expanded.

After removal of 10 bases from V and 1 base from J, the junction contained 2 bases not matched to a gene. Germline V gene sequence: CDR1 ENHRY, CDR2 SYGVKD. The CDR3 spans 13 residues. This clonotype came up once. Its antigen is undetermined. The TCR was taken from a human donor with Susac syndrome. This chain uses TRBV10-3 with TRBJ2-7; 12 nucleotides match TRBD2. What was sequenced was CD4+ T cells from PBMCs. The CDR3 reads CATGTSGSYEQYF. The CDR3, as DNA: TGTGCCACAGGGACTAGCGGGTCCTACGAGCAGTACTTC.